The 18 T cell receptor beta chains below were found in one sample sequenced in a study of glioma-infiltrating T cells after dendritic cell vaccination. Assay: immunoSEQ multiplex PCR; the TCRdb copy retains only in-frame clones and omits some. Here the sample spans tens of thousands of clones, 81% being singletons. This specimen was blood, taken before dendritic cell vaccination. The receptors shown here come from a human donor with glioblastoma.

V gene TRBV19 combines with J gene TRBJ2-6, with no clear D. The CDR3 length is 15 residues. CDR1 LNHDA and CDR2 SQIVND come from the germline V gene (reference sequence). V was pared by 5 bases and J by 0 bases, with 8 bases between. The CDR3 sequence is CASSFFPSGANVLTF. The DNA of the CDR3 is TGTGCCAGTAGTTTCTTTCCCTCTGGGGCCAACGTCCTGACTTTC. The complete variable domain, with remaining parts taken from reference TRBV19 and TRBJ2-6, reads DGGITQSPKYLFRKEGQNVTLSCEQNLNHDAMYWYRQDPGQGLRLIYYSQIVNDFQKGDIAEGYSVSREKKESFPLTVTSAQKNPTAFYLCASSFFPSGANVLTFGAGSRLTVL.

The CDR3 protein is CASSIRGGGTGELFF. The DNA for the CDR3 is TGTGCCAGCAGCATACGGGGGGGCGGAACCGGGGAGCTGTTTTTT. This rearrangement joins TRBV11-3 to TRBJ2-2; 8 nucleotides align to TRBD2. CDR3 length equals 15 residues. V lost 5 bases to trimming and J lost 5 bases; unmatched junction nucleotides: 7. Germline-derived CDR1 and CDR2 are SGHNT and YENEEA.

The chain carries TRBV7-2 and TRBJ1-1; 7 nucleotides agree with TRBD1. Germline loops: CDR1 SGHTA, CDR2 FQGNSA. J lost 6 bases, V lost 5 bases, and 9 bases had no gene match. CDR3 length: 14 amino acids. In nucleotides, the CDR3 is TGTGCCAGCAGCCTACCAGGGGGTATCGCTGAAGCTTTCTTT. This encodes CASSLPGGIAEAFF.

The J gene is TRBJ1-6, the V gene TRBV6-1, with 9 bases matching TRBD1. J was trimmed by 7 bases and V by 8 bases; bases with no gene match: 3. CDR3 length: 13 amino acids. Germline V gene lookup returns CDR1 MNHNS and CDR2 SASEGT. CDR3 amino acids: CASVGQGNSPLHF. The CDR3 region has the DNA TGTGCCAGCGTAGGACAGGGGAATTCACCCCTCCACTTT.

The chain joins TRBV5-4 to TRBJ2-7, with 8 bases that match TRBD1. The CDR3 is made up of 15 amino acids. V was pared by 4 bases and J by 1 base, with 7 bases of the junction left unmatched. Germline V CDR1 and CDR2: SGHNT, YYREEE (reference sequence). The CDR3 DNA follows: TGTGCCAGCAGCCCTGACAGGGGCAGGTCCTACGAGCAGTACTTC. This codes for CASSPDRGRSYEQYF.

By sample fraction, this clone is large (0.1 to 1%). This rearrangement joins TRBV4-3 to TRBJ2-7; 7 nucleotides match TRBD1. Germline CDR1 and CDR2: LGHNA and YSLEER. J lost 6 bases, V lost 4 bases, and 9 bases had no gene match. The CDR3 sequence is 14 residues long. The DNA for the CDR3 is TGCGCCAGCAGCCTACAATCGACAGGGAGCGAGCAGTACTTC. Residues: CASSLQSTGSEQYF.

The chain links TRBV7-3 to TRBJ1-1, with 7 bases aligning to TRBD1. This CDR3 contains 13 residues. Trimming took 2 bases from V and 7 from J; bases not matched to a gene: 4. Germline V lookup: CDR1 SGHTA, CDR2 FQGTGA. This CDR3 reads CASSLSGGGEAFF. CDR3 sequence (DNA): TGTGCCAGCAGCTTATCAGGGGGTGGTGAAGCTTTCTTT.

The chain recombines TRBV5-4 with TRBJ1-6; D not resolved. Germline CDR1 reads SGHNT; CDR2 reads YYREEE (reference sequence). The CDR3 loop spans 13 amino acids. Trimming shortened V by 0 bases and J by 7 bases, and 5 bases separated the two germline ends. The CDR3 nucleotides are TGTGCCAGCAGCTTGGCAGAAAATTCACCCCTCCACTTT. Translation gives CASSLAENSPLHF.

The rearrangement links TRBV7-8 to TRBJ1-3, with D unresolved. V lost 5 bases and J lost 0, with 11 bases in between. CDR1 and CDR2 from the germline V gene are SGHVS and FQNEAQ. The CDR3 spans 15 residues. The CDR3 nucleotides read TGTGCCAGCAGCCCCGGTGCCGTCTCTGGAAACACCATATATTTT. It is translated as CASSPGAVSGNTIYF.

The gene calls are TRBV7-2 and TRBJ2-5; 8 bases are a match to TRBD2. Germline CDR1 is SGHTA and CDR2 is FQGNSA. V lost 2 bases to trimming and J lost 1 base; unmatched junction nucleotides: 6. The CDR3 contains 16 residues. The CDR3 is CASSLMSGGFQETQYF. Here the CDR3 DNA reads TGTGCCAGCAGCTTAATGAGCGGGGGTTTCCAAGAGACCCAGTACTTC.

This chain joins TRBV6-5 and TRBJ1-6, with 10 positions matching TRBD1. CDR1 and CDR2 from the germline V gene are MNHEY and SVGAGI. J gave up 10 bases and V 10 bases, and 7 bases lay outside the gene matches. The CDR3 has 13 residues. CDR3 nucleotides: TGTGCCACCACGGACAGGGGGAACTCACCCCTCCACTTT. Translated: CATTDRGNSPLHF.

The table lists this clone with a few counts. This rearrangement joins TRBV4-1 to TRBJ1-6; no clear D gene. Trimming left V 0 bases short and J 4 bases short, with 10 bases between. Germline CDR1 reads MGHRA; CDR2 reads YSYEKL. The CDR3 length is 16 residues. The CDR3 loop reads CASSQDRGEYNSPLHF. CDR3 nucleotide sequence: TGCGCCAGCAGCCAAGATCGAGGAGAATATAATTCACCCCTCCACTTT.

The rearrangement uses TRBV18 and TRBJ2-2, with D perhaps matching TRBD2 (5 bases). CDR3 size: 16 residues. The V gene's germline CDR1 is KGHSH and CDR2 LQKENI. Deletions cut 0 bases from V and 5 bases from J, with 13 bases between. CDR3 nucleotide sequence: TGTGCCAGCTCACCACCAAGTGTTGAGCGGACCGGGGAGCTGTTTTTT. Its protein product is CASSPPSVERTGELFF.

This clone was counted between two and nine times. The chain recombines TRBV7-9 with TRBJ2-1; no definite D call. Germline lookup yields CDR1 SEHNR and CDR2 FQNEAQ (reference sequence). Trimming stripped 5 bases from V and 0 bases from J, with 8 bases between. The CDR3 is 14 residues long. CDR3: CASSQVSSYNEQFF. The CDR3 region has the DNA TGTGCCAGCAGCCAGGTGAGCTCCTACAATGAGCAGTTCTTC.

The J gene is TRBJ2-3, the V gene TRBV5-1, with TRBD1 as a possible D gene (6 bases). The germline CDR1 and CDR2 sequences are SGHRS and YFSETQ. Deletions cut 4 bases from V and 5 bases from J, with 14 bases between. This CDR3 comprises 14 residues. Written as DNA, the CDR3 is TGCGCCAGCAGCACAGCACTAGGGGGAGATACGCAGTATTTT. This translates into CASSTALGGDTQYF.

This clone showed up just a few times. The chain joins TRBV5-4 to TRBJ1-4; a weak D match, TRBD1 (5 bases). Per germline, CDR1 SGHNT and CDR2 YYREEE (reference sequence). This CDR3 comprises 15 residues. Trimming removed 5 bases from V and 2 bases from J, with 13 bases in between. The CDR3 loop reads CASSSKGMTNEKLFF. Written as DNA, the CDR3 is TGTGCCAGCAGTTCCAAGGGGATGACTAATGAAAAACTGTTTTTT.

The CDR3 DNA reads TGTGCCAGTAGCTCCGGGATGAATTCACCCCTCCACTTT. It is translated as CASSSGMNSPLHF. The V and J genes are TRBV19 and TRBJ1-6; D gene uncertain. The CDR3 has 13 residues. Looked up from germline, CDR1 is LNHDA and CDR2 is SQIVND (reference sequence). The ends were cut back, 6 bases at V and 7 bases at J, with 10 bases in the middle.

This chain uses TRBV7-2 with TRBJ1-2; a possible D gene is TRBD1 (5 bases). CDR3 size: 13 residues. The V end lost 4 bases, the J end lost 4 bases, and 10 bases lay between the germline ends. Germline V gene sequence: CDR1 SGHTA, CDR2 FQGNSA. The CDR3 region has the DNA TGTGCCAGCAGCTCTAGACAGTTCTATGGCTACACCTTC. Protein: CASSSRQFYGYTF.